Below, 17 T cell receptor beta chains from the same sample are listed, as sequenced in a study of siplizumab effects on memory and regulatory T cells. Data came from immunoSEQ multiplex PCR; TCRdb stores just in-frame clones and leaves some out. The table shows about 56,000 clones, with around 97% occurring only once. The sequenced material came from naive CD8+ T cells sorted from blood. These receptors were taken from a human donor in good health.

The CDR3 sequence is CASSSTGTSGYTDTQYF. The CDR3 nucleotides are TGTGCCAGCAGTTCCACCGGGACTAGCGGTTACACAGATACGCAGTATTTT. The V and J genes are TRBV27 and TRBJ2-3, with 11 bases aligning to TRBD2. CDR1 and CDR2 (germline): MNHEY, SMNVEV (reference sequence). The trim removed 4 bases at V and 2 bases at J, leaving 8 bases unmatched. The CDR3 covers 17 residues.

The chain uses TRBV27 and TRBJ1-3, with a possible D match to TRBD1 (5 bases). The V gene's germline CDR1 is MNHEY and CDR2 SMNVEV (reference sequence). This CDR3 spans 16 amino acids. V was clipped by 5 bases and J by 4 bases, with 18 bases between them. The DNA for the CDR3 is TGTGCCAGCAGTCCAATTGGGGACCGCTCGGGAAACACCATATATTTT. Encoded protein: CASSPIGDRSGNTIYF.

This chain joins TRBV5-4 and TRBJ2-2; D perhaps matches TRBD2 (6 bases). Trimming left V 1 base short and J 10 bases short, with 11 bases between. The CDR3 extends over 13 amino acids. Per germline, CDR1 SGHNT and CDR2 YYREEE (reference sequence). CDR3 in DNA: TGTGCCAGCAGCTTGTTCGGGAGTACGGAGCTGTTTTTT. Protein sequence: CASSLFGSTELFF.

V and J are TRBV4-3 and TRBJ2-1; TRBD2 agrees at 10 bases. The CDR3 has 19 residues. Germline CDR1 LGHNA, CDR2 YSLEER. J gave up 2 bases and V 2 bases, and 12 bases lay outside the gene matches. CDR3 nucleotides: TGCGCCAGCAGCCAAACCGAGCTAGCGGGAGTAGGGGCCTACAATGAGCAGTTCTTC. Its translation: CASSQTELAGVGAYNEQFF.

This clone was counted once. This sequence joins TRBV29-1 and TRBJ2-2, with D possibly matching TRBD2 (6 bases). The CDR3 has 14 residues. Germline CDR1 reads SQVTM; CDR2 reads ANQGSEA. Trimming removed 7 bases from V and 6 bases from J, with 18 bases in between. DNA of the CDR3: TGCAGCGGTACGGGAGACGGGAAGGCCGGGGAGCTGTTTTTT. Translating gives CSGTGDGKAGELFF.

The chain combines TRBV27 with TRBJ2-2; 7 positions agree with TRBD1. V was pared by 3 bases and J by 5 bases, with 3 bases of the junction left unmatched. The germline V gene encodes CDR1 MNHEY and CDR2 SMNVEV (reference sequence). The CDR3 extends over 14 amino acids. CDR3 coding DNA: TGTGCCAGCAGTTTTCAGGGGGTGACCGGGGAGCTGTTTTTT. Its translation is CASSFQGVTGELFF.

CDR3 sequence reads: CASSLPNRGLYNEQFF. DNA for the CDR3: TGTGCCAGCAGTTTACCTAACAGGGGGCTATACAATGAGCAGTTCTTC. The gene calls are TRBV28 and TRBJ2-1; 9 positions agree with TRBD1. The V gene's germline CDR1 is MDHEN and CDR2 SYDVKM. The V gene end was trimmed by 2 bases and the J gene end by 4 bases; junction bases not matched to a gene: 6. CDR3 length: 16 residues.

The chain employs TRBV7-9 and TRBJ2-3; D remains ambiguous. The V gene lost 8 bases and the J gene lost 3 bases, with 3 bases spanning the gap. This CDR3 region has 10 residues. CDR1 is SEHNR and CDR2 is FQNEAQ in the germline V gene (reference sequence). This chain's CDR3 is CASSTDTQYF. CDR3 nucleotides: TGTGCCAGCTCTACAGATACGCAGTATTTT.

V usage is TRBV30 and J usage is TRBJ2-7; no clear D. Germline values: CDR1 GTSNPN, CDR2 SVGIG (reference sequence). The CDR3 is 13 amino acids. The V and J ends lost 0 bases and 3 bases respectively, with 9 bases between them. CDR3 DNA: TGTGCCTGGAGTGTCTCGAACAGCTACGAGCAGTACTTC. Residues: CAWSVSNSYEQYF.

V usage is TRBV28 and J usage is TRBJ1-1; D gene unclear. Trimming took off 1 base at V and 1 base at J, with 10 bases between the two ends. The CDR3 is made up of 15 amino acids. The germline CDR1 and CDR2 sequences are MDHEN and SYDVKM. This CDR3 is CASSLYPAENTEAFF. The CDR3 DNA sequence: TGTGCCAGCAGTTTATATCCGGCCGAGAACACTGAAGCTTTCTTT.

This clone showed up just once. The chain combines TRBV9 with TRBJ2-7; the D is unclear. Trimming left V 0 bases short and J 3 bases short, with 16 bases between. Germline V gene data show CDR1 as SGDLS and CDR2 as YYNGEE. The length of the CDR3 is 16 residues. CDR3 sequence reads: CASSVGTSHSDYEQYF. CDR3 coding DNA: TGTGCCAGCAGCGTAGGTACATCCCATAGTGACTACGAGCAGTACTTC.

The chain carries TRBV7-6 and TRBJ2-1; possibly TRBD2 for D (5 bases). V lost 5 bases and J lost 1, with 15 bases in between. The CDR3 has 16 amino acids. Germline V gene lookup returns CDR1 SGHVS and CDR2 FNYEAQ. Here the CDR3 reads CASSAVRSGSYNEQFF. The CDR3 DNA is TGTGCCAGCAGCGCCGTGAGGAGCGGTTCCTACAATGAGCAGTTCTTC.

The V call is TRBV11-2, the J call TRBJ2-5, with TRBD2 identical over 15 bases. Looked up from germline, CDR1 is SGHAT and CDR2 is FQNNGV. Trimming took 1 base from V and 5 from J; bases not matched to a gene: 5. This CDR3 is 17 amino acids long. CDR3 in DNA: TGTGCCAGCAGCTTAGGGACTAGCGGGAGGGCCCGGGAGACCCAGTACTTC. Translation: CASSLGTSGRARETQYF.

This clone has a single count. The V gene is TRBV27, the J gene TRBJ2-5, with 9 bases identical to TRBD2. The J segment lost 3 bases and the V segment lost 6 bases, leaving 2 bases of the junction unmatched. This CDR3 has 13 residues. In germline, CDR1 is MNHEY, CDR2 SMNVEV (reference sequence). CDR3 in amino acids: CASRRLAEETQYF. The CDR3 coding sequence is TGTGCCAGCAGGAGACTAGCGGAAGAGACCCAGTACTTC.

This rearrangement joins TRBV7-9 to TRBJ2-1; 10 nucleotides agree with TRBD2. CDR3 length equals 14 residues. Germline V gives CDR1 SEHNR, CDR2 FQNEAQ (reference sequence). Germline trimming cut 11 bases from V and 8 bases from J; bases unmatched to any gene: 12. This chain's CDR3 is CAQSRGLAMDEQFF. CDR3 nucleotides: TGTGCCCAAAGTAGGGGACTAGCGATGGATGAGCAGTTCTTC.

The chain employs TRBV4-2 and TRBJ2-1, with 11 bases matching TRBD2. The CDR3 runs to 16 residues. Germline V gene data show CDR1 as LGHNA and CDR2 as YNFKEQ. V lost 1 base to trimming and J lost 4 bases; unmatched junction nucleotides: 3. The CDR3, as DNA: TGTGCCAGCAGCCAAGGTCTAGCGGGGGGATACAATGAGCAGTTCTTC. Translation gives CASSQGLAGGYNEQFF.

The chain combines TRBV11-1 with TRBJ2-3; a weak D match, TRBD1 (5 bases). Germline V gene data show CDR1 as SGHAT and CDR2 as FQDESV (reference sequence). CDR3 size: 15 residues. The V and J ends lost 8 bases and 1 base respectively, with 16 bases between them. The CDR3 DNA reads as TGTGCCAGCTGGACACCCGCCCATGGCACAGATACGCAGTATTTT. Its protein product is CASWTPAHGTDTQYF.